A single sample gave rise to the 18 T cell receptor beta chains below, sequenced in a study of OX40 agonist ivuxolimab in advanced cancers. Here immunoSEQ multiplex PCR was the method, and the copy in TCRdb shows in-frame clones only, minus some. The sample includes roughly 60,000 clones, around 84% of them seen just once. The sample here was CD4+ or CD8+ T cells sorted from blood, taken in a trial of the OX40 agonist ivuxolimab. These TCRs come from an adult with an advanced solid tumor such as melanoma, head and neck, liver or kidney cancer.

The chain carries TRBV7-9 and TRBJ1-1; 8 bases fit TRBD1. This CDR3 region has 18 residues. Germline V CDR1 and CDR2: SEHNR, FQNEAQ (reference sequence). V shed 5 bases and J 4 bases; nucleotides not matched to a gene: 18. The CDR3 loop reads CASSPIRMDRVATTEAFF. CDR3 nucleotides: TGTGCCAGCAGCCCCATCAGAATGGACAGGGTGGCAACCACTGAAGCTTTCTTT.

Relative to its sample, this clone is medium-sized (0.01 to 0.1%). The rearrangement joins TRBV7-9 to TRBJ1-2; D is possibly TRBD1 (5 bases). CDR1 SEHNR and CDR2 FQNEAQ come from the germline V gene (reference sequence). This CDR3 is built from 15 residues. Trimming pared 7 bases from V and 4 bases from J, leaving 19 bases between. CDR3: CASTPGGGFGYGYTF. As DNA, the CDR3 is TGTGCCAGCACCCCTGGTGGGGGGTTTGGCTATGGCTACACCTTC.

Written as DNA, the CDR3 is TGTGCCAGCAGCCCTCGACTAGCGGGGGTCAATGAGCAGTTCTTC. Translated, it gives CASSPRLAGVNEQFF. The chain combines TRBV7-3 with TRBJ2-1; 12 bases are shared with TRBD2. The CDR3 length is 15 residues. Germline V gives CDR1 SGHTA, CDR2 FQGTGA. Trimming removed 5 bases from V and 6 bases from J; junction bases left unmatched: 5.

This clone was observed a few times. This chain uses TRBV28 with TRBJ1-2; TRBD1 is a possible D gene (5 bases). Trimming pared 8 bases from V and 3 bases from J, leaving 10 bases between. CDR1 is MDHEN, CDR2 SYDVKM, per germline. The CDR3 extends over 12 amino acids. The CDR3 spells CASRAGDYGYTF. CDR3 DNA sequence: TGTGCCAGCCGAGCGGGGGACTATGGCTACACCTTC.

A single count supports this clone. The chain recombines TRBV5-6 with TRBJ2-3, with D hard to call. The CDR3 length is 11 residues. V lost 2 bases and J 6 bases, leaving 4 bases between the germline ends. From germline, CDR1 is SGHDT and CDR2 YYEEEE. CDR3 residues: CASSFGDTQYF. CDR3 DNA: TGTGCCAGCAGCTTTGGGGATACGCAGTATTTT.

This clone occurred a few times. The chain recombines TRBV14 with TRBJ1-1; no firm D call. Trimming left V 3 bases short and J 5 bases short, with 16 bases between. Per germline, CDR1 SGHDN and CDR2 FVKESK. CDR3 size: 15 residues. CDR3 loop: CASSHPGGVWTEAFF. CDR3 coding DNA: TGTGCCAGCAGCCACCCAGGTGGGGTGTGGACTGAAGCTTTCTTT. Supplemented by reference TRBV14 and TRBJ1-1, the full variable domain reads EAGVTQFPSHSVIEKGQTVTLRCDPISGHDNLYWYRRVMGKEIKFLLHFVKESKQDESGMPNNRFLAERTGGTYSTLKVQPAELEDSGVYFCASSHPGGVWTEAFFGQGTRLTVV.

The chain links TRBV6-1 to TRBJ1-5; D may be TRBD1 (5 bases). Deletions cut 4 bases from V and 9 bases from J, with 19 bases between. The CDR3 length is 15 residues. Germline CDR1 reads MNHNS; CDR2 reads SASEGT. CDR3 coding DNA: TGTGCCAGCAGTGGGGGGAACGCCCGGGTCACGCCCCAGCATTTT. It encodes CASSGGNARVTPQHF.

The V call is TRBV7-2, the J call TRBJ1-6; D unclear. This CDR3 spans 15 amino acids. Germline V gene lookup returns CDR1 SGHTA and CDR2 FQGNSA. V was clipped by 5 bases and J by 13 bases, with 21 bases between them. CDR3 loop: CASSKGLSRPSPLHF. The DNA for the CDR3 is TGTGCCAGCAGCAAGGGCCTATCGAGACCTTCCCCCCTCCACTTT. The full variable domain, rest sourced from reference TRBV7-2 and TRBJ1-6, is GAGVSQSPSNKVTEKGKDVELRCDPISGHTALYWYRQSLGQGLEFLIYFQGNSAPDKSGLPSDRFSAERTGGSVSTLTIQRTQQEDSAVYLCASSKGLSRPSPLHFGNGTRLTVT.

V and J are TRBV7-3 and TRBJ1-5; D unclear. Germline V gene data show CDR1 as SGHTA and CDR2 as FQGTGA. The CDR3 consists of 12 residues. V lost 5 bases and J 6 bases, leaving 8 bases between the germline ends. The CDR3 reads CASSPSGQPQHF. The CDR3 nucleotides read TGTGCCAGCAGCCCAAGCGGTCAGCCCCAGCATTTT.

The rearrangement uses TRBV28 and TRBJ2-2; D possibly matches TRBD1 or TRBD2 (6 bases each). The germline V gene has CDR1 MDHEN and CDR2 SYDVKM. Trimming took off 8 bases at V and 4 bases at J, with 17 bases between the two ends. The CDR3 length is 15 residues. Here the CDR3 reads CASSRRGAGTGELFF. DNA for the CDR3: TGTGCCAGCTCCAGGAGGGGGGCTGGCACCGGGGAGCTGTTTTTT.

This sequence joins TRBV30 and TRBJ2-5; D gene unclear. This CDR3 spans 13 amino acids. V gave up 0 bases and J gave up 0 bases, with 5 bases separating them. Germline V gene sequence: CDR1 GTSNPN, CDR2 SVGIG (reference sequence). As DNA, the CDR3 is TGTGCCTGGAGTGTAGGGAACCAAGAGACCCAGTACTTC. Translating it yields CAWSVGNQETQYF.

The V gene is TRBV5-4, the J gene TRBJ2-7, with D maybe TRBD1 (6 bases). This CDR3 contains 13 residues. The germline V and J ends were trimmed by 4 bases and 5 bases, with 13 bases remaining between them. Germline V gene lookup returns CDR1 SGHNT and CDR2 YYREEE (reference sequence). DNA for the CDR3: TGTGCCAGCAGCCCCGCCAGGGGTAACGAGCAGTACTTC. This gives the protein CASSPARGNEQYF.

The genes are TRBV11-1 and TRBJ2-5, with TRBD2 as a possible D gene (5 bases). CDR1 is SGHAT, CDR2 FQDESV, per germline (reference sequence). This CDR3 has 17 residues. Trimming removed 5 bases from V and 5 bases from J, with 24 bases in between. Here the CDR3 DNA reads TGTGCCAGCAGCCCCGACCTAGGGAGCCAAGGTCCGGAGACCCAGTACTTC. Its protein product is CASSPDLGSQGPETQYF.

The rearrangement uses TRBV14 and TRBJ2-1, with 9 bases fitting TRBD2. The CDR3 runs to 15 residues. CDR1 and CDR2 (germline): SGHDN, FVKESK. J lost 7 bases, V lost 0 bases, and 4 bases had no gene match. In DNA, the CDR3 is TGTGCCAGCAGCCAAGAGCGGGGGGGCCCGAATGAGCAGTTCTTC. This gives the protein CASSQERGGPNEQFF.

The V call is TRBV7-8, the J call TRBJ2-2; D call uncertain. From germline, CDR1 is SGHVS and CDR2 FQNEAQ. The CDR3 is 15 amino acids. V was trimmed by 5 bases and J by 7 bases, leaving 17 bases between them. CDR3 amino acids: CASSQKWYGRGELFF. DNA of the CDR3: TGTGCCAGCAGCCAAAAGTGGTATGGACGCGGGGAGCTGTTTTTT.

The V and J genes are TRBV27 and TRBJ1-5; 7 bases agree with TRBD1. The CDR3 is 16 residues long. Losses at the gene ends were 6 bases for V and 4 bases for J; bases not matched to a gene: 12. Germline CDR1 MNHEY, CDR2 SMNVEV (reference sequence). CDR3 bases: TGTGCCAGCAGCCCGGGGAGCGGCAGGGGGAATCAGCCCCAGCATTTT. Its translation: CASSPGSGRGNQPQHF.

The chain couples TRBV11-3 to TRBJ2-2, with 8 bases fitting TRBD1. This CDR3 comprises 16 residues. V dropped 3 bases and J dropped 2; count of bases not matched to a gene: 5. Germline values: CDR1 SGHNT, CDR2 YENEEA. DNA for the CDR3: TGTGCCAGCAGCTTCTCGACAGGGGAAAACACCGGGGAGCTGTTTTTT. Translating gives CASSFSTGENTGELFF.

This clone is labeled as medium-sized (0.01 to 0.1%). The chain joins TRBV21-1 to TRBJ2-7; the table's D call, TRBD1, has no DNA check behind it. TRBV21-1 is an annotated pseudogene. The CDR3 has 16 residues. The CDR3 DNA reads TGTGCCAGCAGCAATAAATCACGGGACAGGGGCTACGAGCAGTACTTC. It translates to CASSNKSRDRGYEQYF.